The 9 T cell receptor beta chains given below trace back to one sample, sequenced in a study of identifying expanded T cells in peripheral blood. TCRdb keeps only in-frame clones here, not all; method: immunoSEQ multiplex PCR. The repertoire holds around 80,000 clones, with about 90% as singletons. Input material: blood. These receptors were collected from a person aged 18 to 75 in good health.

The V gene is TRBV7-6, the J gene TRBJ2-5; D is unclear. The CDR3 consists of 15 residues. CDR1 and CDR2 from the germline V gene are SGHVS and FNYEAQ. V dropped 3 bases and J dropped 2 bases, with 13 bases sitting between them. The DNA of the CDR3 is TGTGCCAGCAGCTTGCCCCTCGACCCTCAAGAGACCCAGTACTTC. This translates into CASSLPLDPQETQYF.

The V gene is TRBV7-3, the J gene TRBJ2-3; no reliable D call. V was trimmed by 4 bases and J by 6 bases, leaving 14 bases between them. The length of the CDR3 is 14 residues. The V gene's germline CDR1 is SGHTA and CDR2 FQGTGA. This CDR3 reads CASSSGNVGDTQYF. CDR3 DNA: TGTGCCAGCAGCTCCGGCAACGTAGGGGATACGCAGTATTTT.

The J gene is TRBJ2-2, the V gene TRBV19; no firm D call. This CDR3 region has 14 residues. Trimming shortened V by 9 bases and J by 5 bases, and 16 bases separated the two germline ends. CDR1 LNHDA and CDR2 SQIVND come from the germline V gene (reference sequence). In DNA form, the CDR3 reads TGTGCCAGCAAAGGTGGGGTGGGTACCGGGGAGCTGTTTTTT. Translating gives CASKGGVGTGELFF.

V usage is TRBV19 and J usage is TRBJ2-3; D not certain. The CDR3 covers 14 residues. The ends were cut back, 2 bases at V and 3 bases at J, with 9 bases in the middle. The germline gives CDR1 LNHDA, CDR2 SQIVND (reference sequence). In DNA, the CDR3 is TGTGCCAGTAGTATACAGCGAGGTACAGATACGCAGTATTTT. Translating gives CASSIQRGTDTQYF. Supplemented by reference TRBV19 and TRBJ2-3, the full variable domain reads DGGITQSPKYLFRKEGQNVTLSCEQNLNHDAMYWYRQDPGQGLRLIYYSQIVNDFQKGDIAEGYSVSREKKESFPLTVTSAQKNPTAFYLCASSIQRGTDTQYFGPGTRLTVL.

V is TRBV7-9 and J is TRBJ2-1; no clear D. Per germline, CDR1 SEHNR and CDR2 FQNEAQ (reference sequence). This CDR3 is built from 12 residues. V gave up 6 bases and J gave up 5 bases, with 8 bases separating them. The CDR3 DNA follows: TGTGCCAGCAGAAAAACCCACAATGAGCAGTTCTTC. This codes for CASRKTHNEQFF.

The chain carries TRBV4-1 and TRBJ2-5; the match to TRBD2 covers 11 bases. Germline loops: CDR1 MGHRA, CDR2 YSYEKL. CDR3 length: 14 residues. The trim removed 3 bases at V and 7 bases at J, leaving 4 bases unmatched. CDR3 DNA: TGCGCCAGCAGCCAGACCGGGACTAGCGGGACCCAGTACTTC. It is translated as CASSQTGTSGTQYF.

This chain links TRBV28 with TRBJ2-3; 9 nucleotides align to TRBD2. Germline loops: CDR1 MDHEN, CDR2 SYDVKM. Trimming cost V 11 bases and J 4 bases; bases outside gene matches: 10. The CDR3 loop spans 14 amino acids. CDR3 loop: CAAKAGGLADTQYF. As DNA, the CDR3 is TGTGCCGCCAAAGCGGGAGGCTTAGCAGATACGCAGTATTTT.

This clone was detected only a few times. The chain recombines TRBV6-1 with TRBJ1-5; 11 positions agree with TRBD1. Losses at the gene ends were 9 bases for V and 7 bases for J; bases not matched to a gene: 8. The CDR3 has 14 amino acids. Per germline, CDR1 MNHNS and CDR2 SASEGT. The CDR3 sequence is CASTGQGAGQPQHF. The CDR3 DNA sequence: TGTGCCAGTACCGGACAGGGGGCCGGGCAGCCCCAGCATTTT.

The chain uses TRBV21-1 and TRBJ1-2. TRBV21-1 is a pseudogene segment. This CDR3 has 13 residues. The CDR3 nucleotides are TGTGCCAGCAGCAAAGGACTGGGGAACGGCTACACCTTC. Amino acids: CASSKGLGNGYTF.